This T cell receptor (beta chain) was captured in a study of blood T cell repertoires in COVID-19. Study summary: Collection of acute and convalescent COVID-19 samples took place in the United States, Italy and Spain. PBMCs, B-cell-depleted T cells, or T cells provided the cDNA or gDNA that made up the material.

Germline trimming cut 4 bases from V and 7 bases from J; bases unmatched to any gene: 10. The germline V gene encodes CDR1 SGDLS and CDR2 YYNGEE. This CDR3 has 14 residues. Here immunoSEQ multiplex PCR was the method, and the copy in TCRdb shows in-frame clones only, minus some. The sample has 130,000 to 150,000 clones; roughly 90% are singletons. The study recruited people aged about 18 to 90 years across approximately 24 US areas. Cohorts were determined from participant-reported clinical history. V is TRBV9 and J is TRBJ1-2; 7 bases fit TRBD1. The sequence was collected from a woman aged 25 to 39 with acute COVID-19. Specimen: PBMCs or T cells enriched from blood (not recorded which). The CDR3 reads CASSRITGEGGYTF. The CDR3 DNA reads TGTGCCAGCAGCCGGATAACAGGGGAAGGTGGCTACACCTTC.